In this sample, the clone carrying this T cell receptor (beta chain) turned up a few times. The antigen is undetermined. Trimming stripped 8 bases from V and 2 bases from J, with 12 bases between. Per the germline V gene, CDR1 is SEHNR and CDR2 is FQNEAQ (reference sequence). This CDR3 comprises 13 residues. The entry originates in a study of T-cell memory formation after mild COVID-19. TCRdb passed the 5' RACE reads through MiXCR, listing each CDR3 protein once. The sample contains about 180,000 distinct CDR3 sequences, roughly 17% of which appear only once. Study-wide results and caveats: Contracting CD4+ clones were located mainly in CM and EM, and CD8+ clones in EMRA. CD4/CD8 balance held among clones contracting day 15 to 85, and later expanders leaned CD4+.

The gene calls are TRBV7-9 and TRBJ2-5, with D possibly being TRBD2 (6 bases). Sequencing was done on a sample of PBMCs or a T cell subset sorted from them (not recorded which). This TCR derives from an adult woman who had mild COVID-19 (a few samples of this study predate the infection). Cell type and time point are not known. The CDR3 bases are TGTGCCAGCTCCCGGAGGGAGCAAGAGACCCAGTACTTC. Protein sequence: CASSRREQETQYF.